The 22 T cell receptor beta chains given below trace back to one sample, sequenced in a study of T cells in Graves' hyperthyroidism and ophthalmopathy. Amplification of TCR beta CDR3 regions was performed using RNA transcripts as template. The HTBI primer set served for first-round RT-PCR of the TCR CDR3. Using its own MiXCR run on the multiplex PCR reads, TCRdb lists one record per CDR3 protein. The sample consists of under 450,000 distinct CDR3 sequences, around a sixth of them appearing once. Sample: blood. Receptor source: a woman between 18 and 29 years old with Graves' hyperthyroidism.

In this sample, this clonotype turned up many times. The CDR3 reads CASRAPGQPQYF. In DNA, the CDR3 is TGTGCCAGCAGAGCCCCGGGACAGCCGCAGTACTTC. The rearrangement uses TRBV7-9 and TRBJ2-7, with TRBD1 matching 7 bases. The germline gives CDR1 SEHNR, CDR2 FQNEAQ (reference sequence). Trimming took 6 bases from V and 9 from J; bases not matched to a gene: 8. The CDR3 runs to 12 residues.

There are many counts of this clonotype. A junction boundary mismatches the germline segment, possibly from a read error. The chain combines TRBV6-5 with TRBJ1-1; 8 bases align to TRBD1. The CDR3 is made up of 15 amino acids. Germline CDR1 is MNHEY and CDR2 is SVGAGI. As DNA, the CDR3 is TGTGCCAGCAGTTACACAAGACAGGGGAACGCTGAAGCTTTCTTT. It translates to CASSYTRQGNAEAFF.

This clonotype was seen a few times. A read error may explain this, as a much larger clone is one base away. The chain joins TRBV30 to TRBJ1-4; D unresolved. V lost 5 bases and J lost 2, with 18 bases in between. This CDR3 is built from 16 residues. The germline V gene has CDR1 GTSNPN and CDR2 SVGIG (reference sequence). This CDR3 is CAWGLSRFATNEKLFF. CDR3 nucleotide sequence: TGTGCCTGGGGCCTTTCCAGATTCGCGACTAATGAAAAACTGTTTTTT.

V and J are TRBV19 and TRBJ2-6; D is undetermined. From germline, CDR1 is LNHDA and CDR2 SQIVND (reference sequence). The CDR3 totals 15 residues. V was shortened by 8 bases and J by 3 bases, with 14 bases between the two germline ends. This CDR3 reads CASRGVGFGANVLTF. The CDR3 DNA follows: TGTGCCAGTCGTGGGGTGGGGTTTGGGGCCAACGTCCTGACTTTC.

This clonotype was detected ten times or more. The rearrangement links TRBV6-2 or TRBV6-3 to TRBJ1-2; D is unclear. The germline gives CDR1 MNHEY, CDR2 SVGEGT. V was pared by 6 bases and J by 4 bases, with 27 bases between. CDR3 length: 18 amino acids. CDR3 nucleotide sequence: TGTGCCAGCAGCCCTAAAATACAACAGCCCCATTTCGTCTATGGCTACACCTTC. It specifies CASSPKIQQPHFVYGYTF.

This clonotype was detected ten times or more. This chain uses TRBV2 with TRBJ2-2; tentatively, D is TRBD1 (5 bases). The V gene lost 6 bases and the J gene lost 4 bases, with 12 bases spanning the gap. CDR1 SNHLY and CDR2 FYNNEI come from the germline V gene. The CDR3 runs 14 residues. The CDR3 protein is CASRPDITTGELFF. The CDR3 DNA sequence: TGTGCCAGCAGACCGGACATAACCACCGGGGAGCTGTTTTTT.

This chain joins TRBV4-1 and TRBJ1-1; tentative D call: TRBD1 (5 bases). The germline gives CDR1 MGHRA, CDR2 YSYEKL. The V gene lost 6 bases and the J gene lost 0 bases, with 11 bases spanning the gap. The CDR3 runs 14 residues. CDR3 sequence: CASRGGYMNTEAFF. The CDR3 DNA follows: TGCGCCAGCAGGGGGGGGTACATGAACACTGAAGCTTTCTTT.

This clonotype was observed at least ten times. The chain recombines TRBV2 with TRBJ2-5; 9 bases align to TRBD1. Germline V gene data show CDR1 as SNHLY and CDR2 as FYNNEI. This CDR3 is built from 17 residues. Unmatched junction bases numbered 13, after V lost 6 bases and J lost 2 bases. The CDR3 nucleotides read TGTGCCAGCAGCCCCGGACAGGGGCGGCCGAATCAAGAGACCCAGTACTTC. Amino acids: CASSPGQGRPNQETQYF. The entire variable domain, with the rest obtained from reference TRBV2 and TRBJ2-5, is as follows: EPEVTQTPSHQVTQMGQEVILRCVPISNHLYFYWYRQILGQKVEFLVSFYNNEISEKSEIFDDQFSVERPDGSNFTLKIRSTKLEDSAMYFCASSPGQGRPNQETQYFGPGTRLLVL.

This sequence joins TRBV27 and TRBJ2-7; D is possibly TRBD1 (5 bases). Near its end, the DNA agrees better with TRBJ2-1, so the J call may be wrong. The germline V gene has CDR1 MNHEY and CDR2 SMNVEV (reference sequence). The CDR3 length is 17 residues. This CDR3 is CASSILPPTPQGYEQFF. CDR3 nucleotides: TGTGCCAGTAGTATCCTCCCACCGACACCCCAGGGCTACGAGCAGTTCTTC.

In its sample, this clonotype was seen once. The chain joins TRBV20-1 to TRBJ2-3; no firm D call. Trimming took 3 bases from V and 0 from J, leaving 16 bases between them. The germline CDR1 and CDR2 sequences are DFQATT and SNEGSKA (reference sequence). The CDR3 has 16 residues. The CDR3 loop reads CSARGPWAYSTDTQYF. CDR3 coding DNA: TGCAGTGCTAGGGGTCCATGGGCATATAGCACAGATACGCAGTATTTT.

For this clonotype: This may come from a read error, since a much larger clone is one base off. CDR3 sequence (DNA): TGTGCCACCAGTGATGATCGACTAGCTGCGCGGGGGGAGACCCAGTACTTC. Residues: CATSDDRLAARGETQYF. The rearrangement uses TRBV24-1 and TRBJ2-5; TRBD2 aligns across 7 bases. The germline gives CDR1 KGHDR, CDR2 SFDVKD. The V segment lost 3 bases and the J segment 5 bases; nucleotides outside the gene matches: 14. This CDR3 comprises 17 residues.

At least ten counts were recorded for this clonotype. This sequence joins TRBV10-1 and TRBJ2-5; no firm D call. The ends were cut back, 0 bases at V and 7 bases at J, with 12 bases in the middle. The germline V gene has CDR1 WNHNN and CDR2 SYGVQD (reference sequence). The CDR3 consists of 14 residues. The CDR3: CASSESAALGTQYF. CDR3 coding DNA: TGCGCCAGCAGTGAGTCGGCGGCCCTGGGGACCCAGTACTTC.

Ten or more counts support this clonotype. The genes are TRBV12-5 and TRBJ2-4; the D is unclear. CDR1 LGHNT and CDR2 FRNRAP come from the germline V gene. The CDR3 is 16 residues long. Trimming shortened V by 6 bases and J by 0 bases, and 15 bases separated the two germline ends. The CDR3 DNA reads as TGTGCTAGTGGAGTCCCGCAACTTGGAGCCAAAAACATTCAGTACTTC. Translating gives CASGVPQLGAKNIQYF.

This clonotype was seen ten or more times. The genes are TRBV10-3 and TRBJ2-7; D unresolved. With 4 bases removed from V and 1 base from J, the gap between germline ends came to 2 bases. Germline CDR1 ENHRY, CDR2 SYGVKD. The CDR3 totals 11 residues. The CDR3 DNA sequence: TGTGCCATCAGTGCTTCCTACGAGCAGTACTTC. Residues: CAISASYEQYF.

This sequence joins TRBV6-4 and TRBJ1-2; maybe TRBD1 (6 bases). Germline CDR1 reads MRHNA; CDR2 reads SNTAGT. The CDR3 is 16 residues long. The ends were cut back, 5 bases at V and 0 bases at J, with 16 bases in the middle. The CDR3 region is CASSLTGDTPNYGYTF. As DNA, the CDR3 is TGTGCCAGCAGTCTCACGGGGGACACCCCTAACTATGGCTACACCTTC.

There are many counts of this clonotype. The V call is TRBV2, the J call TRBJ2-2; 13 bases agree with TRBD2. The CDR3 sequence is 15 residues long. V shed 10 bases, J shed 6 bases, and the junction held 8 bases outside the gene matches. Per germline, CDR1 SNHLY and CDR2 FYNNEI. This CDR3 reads CAKRTSGRGAGELFF. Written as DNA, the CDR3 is TGTGCCAAACGGACTAGCGGGAGAGGCGCCGGGGAGCTGTTTTTT. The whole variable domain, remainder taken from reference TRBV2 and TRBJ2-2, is EPEVTQTPSHQVTQMGQEVILRCVPISNHLYFYWYRQILGQKVEFLVSFYNNEISEKSEIFDDQFSVERPDGSNFTLKIRSTKLEDSAMYFCAKRTSGRGAGELFFGEGSRLTVL.

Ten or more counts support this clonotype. CDR3 region: CSVRTSGSPNEQFF. The CDR3 DNA follows: TGCAGCGTGAGGACTAGCGGGTCTCCCAATGAGCAGTTCTTC. This chain connects TRBV29-1 to TRBJ2-1, with TRBD2 identical over 11 bases. Trimming at V came to 6 bases and at J to 6 bases, leaving 7 bases not matched to a gene. CDR3 length: 14 residues. CDR1 and CDR2 (germline): SQVTM, ANQGSEA.

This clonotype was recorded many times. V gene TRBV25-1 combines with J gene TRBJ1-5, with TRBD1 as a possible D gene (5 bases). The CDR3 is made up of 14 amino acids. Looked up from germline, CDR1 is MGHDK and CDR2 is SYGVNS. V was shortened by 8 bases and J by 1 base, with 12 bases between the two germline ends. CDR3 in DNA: TGTGCCAGCTGGGATGGGGGAAGCAATCAGCCCCAGCATTTT. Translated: CASWDGGSNQPQHF.

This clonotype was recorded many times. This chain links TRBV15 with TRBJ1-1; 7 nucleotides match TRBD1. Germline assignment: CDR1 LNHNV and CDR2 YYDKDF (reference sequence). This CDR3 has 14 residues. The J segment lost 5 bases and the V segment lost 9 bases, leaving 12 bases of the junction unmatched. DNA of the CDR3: TGTGCCACACACAAAGACAGGGTAGGAACTGAAGCTTTCTTT. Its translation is CATHKDRVGTEAFF.

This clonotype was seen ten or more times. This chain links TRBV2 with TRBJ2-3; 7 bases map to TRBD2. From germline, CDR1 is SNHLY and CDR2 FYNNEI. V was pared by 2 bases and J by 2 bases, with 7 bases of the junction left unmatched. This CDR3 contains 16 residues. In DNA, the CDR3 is TGTGCCAGCAGTGAAATTACGGGAGGTTACACAGATACGCAGTATTTT. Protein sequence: CASSEITGGYTDTQYF.

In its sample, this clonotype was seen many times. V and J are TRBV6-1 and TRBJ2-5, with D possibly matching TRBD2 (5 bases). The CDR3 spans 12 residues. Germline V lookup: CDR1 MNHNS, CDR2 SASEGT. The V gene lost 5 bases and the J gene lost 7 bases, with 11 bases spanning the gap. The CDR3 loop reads CASSNGGGTQYF. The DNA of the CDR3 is TGTGCCAGCAGTAATGGAGGCGGGACCCAGTACTTC.

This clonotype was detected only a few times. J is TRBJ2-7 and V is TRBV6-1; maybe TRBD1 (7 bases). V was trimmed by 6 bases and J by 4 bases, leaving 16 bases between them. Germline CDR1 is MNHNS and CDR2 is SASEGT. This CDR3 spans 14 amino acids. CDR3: CASRAGGPAYEQYF. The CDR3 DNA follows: TGTGCCAGCAGGGCAGGGGGGCCCGCTTACGAGCAGTACTTC.